This record looks at one T cell receptor beta chain sequence and its context. Trimming took off 1 base at V and 3 bases at J, with 3 bases between the two ends. Per germline, CDR1 LNHNV and CDR2 YYDKDF (reference sequence). This CDR3 has 13 amino acids. TCRdb reprocessed the RT-PCR reads via MiXCR and lists one record per CDR3 protein. Among 600,000 to 700,000 distinct CDR3 sequences listed, less than 15% were seen once. These data come from a study of response to subunit inactivated influenza vaccine. This TCR was recovered from a man in his fifties or sixties who received an inactivated influenza vaccine. This specimen consisted of PBMCs from blood, obtained 14 to 15 days before vaccination. This chain uses TRBV15 with TRBJ1-4; D not resolved. As DNA, the CDR3 is TGTGCCACCAGCAGAGTCCCTAATGAAAAACTGTTTTTT. It codes for CATSRVPNEKLFF.